Following are 29 T cell receptor beta chains from one sample sequenced in a study of Tregs in tolerant kidney transplant recipients (dated by TCRdb to about 2019). These receptors' targets are unknown. This specimen's time point label, interpreted: blood sample drawn before combined kidney and bone marrow transplant. For bulk CFSE mixed lymphocyte reactions, CFSE-labeled recipient PBMCs were cocultured for 6 days with irradiated donor PBMCs and were then stained for CD3/CD4/CD8 and FACS-sorted. The library came from the immunoSEQ multiplex PCR assay. TCRdb holds this immuneACCESS table with in-frame rearrangements only. Some clones are missing; in checked studies, unresolved V genes explain under half, and the rest has no known cause. This sample's table carries fewer than 500 clones. Approximately 8.8% of the sample comes from the top ten. The starting material was CD8+ T cells from blood cultured with allogeneic cells, obtained before the transplant. The receptor source for this set is a human patient who received a combined kidney and bone marrow transplant.

Comment on this clone: The read finishes 3 residues shy of the CDR3 end, and the germline J gene is used to complete it. The chain joins TRBV5-1 to TRBJ2-1; perhaps TRBD2 as D (6 bases). Trimming left V 4 bases short and J 8 bases short, with 19 bases between. CDR1 is SGHRS and CDR2 is YFSETQ in the germline V gene. This CDR3 comprises 15 residues. CDR3 sequence: CASSIQRDFRYEQFF. CDR3 DNA, as far as it was read: TGCGCCAGCAGCATACAAAGGGACTTCCGCTATGAG.

The CDR3 region is CASTSGGGNEQFF. The CDR3 DNA, read in part, is TGTGCCAGCACTAGCGGGGGGGGCAATGAG. The V and J genes are TRBV27 and TRBJ2-1; TRBD2 matches at 12 bases. The CDR3 end is not reached by the read, which stops 3 residues before it; the germline J gene fills it in. Germline V gene data show CDR1 as MNHEY and CDR2 as SMNVEV (reference sequence). The CDR3 has 13 residues. Unmatched junction bases numbered 1, after V lost 7 bases and J lost 6 bases.

Concerning this clone: The missing CDR3 end, 3 residues past where the read stops, is filled in from the germline J gene. The chain has TRBV4-1 and TRBJ2-5; TRBD1 aligns across 10 bases. Looked up from germline, CDR1 is MGHRA and CDR2 is YSYEKL. The J segment lost 5 bases and the V segment lost 6 bases, leaving 9 bases of the junction unmatched. The CDR3 runs to 15 residues. The sequenced CDR3 bases are TGCGCCAGCAGTCCCGGGACAGGGGTAAGGGAGACC. It encodes CASSPGTGVRET. The complete CDR3 sequence is CASSPGTGVRETQYF.

On this clone itself: The read ends 3 residues early relative to the CDR3; the germline J gene fills the gap. V usage is TRBV7-8 and J usage is TRBJ2-5; D gene uncertain. CDR3 length: 15 amino acids. Germline assignment: CDR1 SGHVS and CDR2 FQNEAQ. V dropped 1 base and J dropped 3 bases, with 12 bases sitting between them. The covered CDR3 bases are TGTGCCAGCAGCTTAGTGGGCCTAAATAAAGAGACC. It specifies CASSLVGLNKET. The entire CDR3 sequence reads CASSLVGLNKETQYF.

This clone is called large based on its frequency. The missing CDR3 end, 3 residues past where the read stops, is filled in from the germline J gene. V is TRBV13 and J is TRBJ2-3; 7 bases are a match to TRBD2. This CDR3 region has 15 residues. With V trimmed by 5 bases and J by 6 bases, 11 bases remained unmatched. The V gene's germline CDR1 is PRHDT and CDR2 FYEKMQ (reference sequence). CDR3 sequence reads: CASSAGLEGWDTQYF. CDR3 bases read: TGTGCCAGCAGCGCAGGACTAGAGGGGTGGGATACG.

Worth noting for this clone: With the read ending 3 residues before the CDR3 end, the germline J gene is used to fill in that end. The chain has TRBV7-6 and TRBJ2-7, with 9 bases lining up with TRBD1. V dropped 5 bases and J dropped 5; count of bases not matched to a gene: 19. The CDR3 has 18 residues. From germline, CDR1 is SGHVS and CDR2 FNYEAQ. CDR3 region: CASSLHISSGQGRNEQYF. CDR3 DNA, as far as it was read: TGTGCCAGCAGCCTACATATTAGCTCGGGACAGGGAAGGAACGAG.

The sequenced part of the CDR3 DNA is TGTGCCAGCAGCGTAGTAGACAGGGGGCTCACAGATACG. Its translation: CASSVVDRGLTDT. In full, the CDR3 reads CASSVVDRGLTDTQYF. The gene calls are TRBV9 and TRBJ2-3, with TRBD1 identical over 10 bases. The read ends 3 residues before the CDR3 terminus; that terminus is restored from the germline J gene. The germline CDR1 and CDR2 sequences are SGDLS and YYNGEE. The CDR3 has 16 residues. V lost 0 bases, J lost 2 bases, and 3 bases stayed unmatched.

This clone is identified as medium-sized (0.01 to 0.1%) from frequency. This CDR3 is CSAFYYNDYNEQFF. CDR3 bases read: TGCAGTGCTTTCTACTATAACGACTACAATGAG. The chain combines TRBV20-1 with TRBJ2-1; D uncertain. Read sequence stops 3 residues before the CDR3 end, and the germline J gene provides the missing end. V lost 5 bases, J lost 3 bases, and 14 bases lay in between. CDR1 DFQATT and CDR2 SNEGSKA come from the germline V gene (reference sequence). The CDR3 totals 14 residues.

This clone is called large based on its frequency. The read is 3 residues too short to cover the CDR3 end, so that end is filled in from the germline J gene. The chain carries TRBV19 and TRBJ1-1, with D tentatively TRBD1 (5 bases). This CDR3 contains 14 residues. Germline assignment: CDR1 LNHDA and CDR2 SQIVND (reference sequence). V gave up 5 bases and J gave up 1 base, with 11 bases separating them. The CDR3 sequence is CASSLGRGNTEAFF. Partial CDR3 DNA: TGTGCCAGTAGTTTAGGAAGGGGGAACACTGAA.

Details on this clone: The missing CDR3 end, 3 residues past where the read stops, is filled in from the germline J gene. The genes are TRBV27 and TRBJ2-7, with D possibly TRBD1 on 6 matching bases. CDR1 is MNHEY and CDR2 is SMNVEV in the germline V gene (reference sequence). Trimming took 7 bases from V and 0 from J, leaving 16 bases between them. CDR3 size: 15 residues. Here the CDR3 reads CASNARTASSYEQYF. The sequenced CDR3 bases are TGTGCCAGCAACGCCAGGACAGCGAGCTCCTACGAG.

Frequency places this clone as medium-sized. The read falls 3 residues short of the CDR3 end, and the missing part is taken from the germline J gene. The chain uses TRBV2 and TRBJ1-2; D not certain. Looked up from germline, CDR1 is SNHLY and CDR2 is FYNNEI. V lost 6 bases and J 0 bases, leaving 2 bases between the germline ends. The CDR3 runs to 11 residues. Partial CDR3 DNA: TGTGCCAGCAGCTCTAACTATGGC. Translated, it gives CASSSNYG. The entire CDR3 reads CASSSNYGYTF. Full variable domain (missing parts from reference TRBV2 and TRBJ1-2): EPEVTQTPSHQVTQMGQEVILRCVPISNHLYFYWYRQILGQKVEFLVSFYNNEISEKSEIFDDQFSVERPDGSNFTLKIRSTKLEDSAMYFCASSSNYGYTFGSGTRLTVV.

For this clone: The observed sequence ends 3 residues before the CDR3 terminus, with the missing tail filled in from the germline J gene. The chain carries TRBV27 and TRBJ1-4; D is unresolved. Germline CDR1 and CDR2: MNHEY and SMNVEV (reference sequence). This CDR3 contains 15 residues. The V gene lost 5 bases and the J gene lost 8 bases, with 18 bases spanning the gap. CDR3 DNA, as far as it was read: TGTGCCAGCAGTCCCCGTCTCAACGGTAAGGAAAAA. Its translation is CASSPRLNGKEK. The full CDR3 sequence reads CASSPRLNGKEKLFF.

About this clone itself: The read comes to an end 3 residues before the CDR3 does, leaving the germline J gene to fill in the end. This chain links TRBV13 with TRBJ1-6, with 9 positions matching TRBD1. Unmatched junction bases numbered 6, after V lost 5 bases and J lost 10 bases. Germline V gene lookup returns CDR1 PRHDT and CDR2 FYEKMQ (reference sequence). The CDR3 has 14 residues. CDR3 bases read: TGTGCCAGCAGCGTGGGACAGGGAGAGTCACCC. Translation gives CASSVGQGESP. The full CDR3 is CASSVGQGESPLHF. Full variable domain (remainder filled in from reference TRBV13 and TRBJ1-6): AAGVIQSPRHLIKEKRETATLKCYPIPRHDTVYWYQQGPGQDPQFLISFYEKMQSDKGSIPDRFSAQQFSDYHSELNMSSLELGDSALYFCASSVGQGESPLHFGNGTRLTVT.

This clone is called medium-sized (0.01 to 0.1%) based on its frequency. With the read ending 3 residues before the CDR3 end, the germline J gene is used to fill in that end. The rearrangement uses TRBV5-1 and TRBJ1-1, with D perhaps TRBD1 (6 bases). Deletions cut 7 bases from V and 4 bases from J, with 17 bases between. CDR1 is SGHRS and CDR2 is YFSETQ in the germline V gene. This CDR3 has 14 amino acids. This CDR3 reads CASSWGQGITEAFF. The sequenced CDR3 bases are TGCGCCAGCTCTTGGGGGCAGGGGATCACTGAA.

As to this clone: The read ends 3 residues shy of where the CDR3 ends; the end is completed using the germline J gene. The chain employs TRBV7-9 and TRBJ1-2; D might be TRBD1 (6 bases). This CDR3 is 12 amino acids long. Germline assignment: CDR1 SEHNR and CDR2 FQNEAQ (reference sequence). The germline V and J ends were trimmed by 8 bases and 4 bases, with 11 bases remaining between them. The CDR3 DNA, read in part, is TGTGCCAGCCTTGAACAGGGCTATGGC. Translating it yields CASLEQGYG. The full CDR3 protein reads CASLEQGYGYTF.

Concerning this clone itself: The CDR3 end falls 3 residues outside the read, so it is completed with the germline J gene. The chain uses TRBV7-6 and TRBJ2-3; D may be TRBD1 (7 bases). V lost 5 bases, J lost 5 bases, and 14 bases lay in between. The CDR3 is 14 residues long. Germline V CDR1 and CDR2: SGHVS, FNYEAQ. The CDR3 loop is CASSPGTAGDTQYF. The DNA read from the CDR3 is TGTGCCAGCAGCCCCGGGACAGCGGGAGATACG. The full variable domain, its missing parts supplied by reference TRBV7-6 and TRBJ2-3, is GAGVSQSPRYKVTKRGQDVALRCDPISGHVSLYWYRQALGQGPEFLTYFNYEAQQDKSGLPNDRFSAERPEGSISTLTIQRTEQRDSAMYRCASSPGTAGDTQYFGPGTRLTVL.

This clone is called large based on its frequency. The read halts 3 residues ahead of the CDR3 end, with the missing end drawn from the germline J gene. The V call is TRBV19, the J call TRBJ2-1; D gene ambiguous. The V gene's germline CDR1 is LNHDA and CDR2 SQIVND (reference sequence). CDR3 size: 13 residues. Deletions cut 3 bases from V and 3 bases from J, with 6 bases between. CDR3 DNA, as far as it was read: TGTGCCAGTAGTATCAGTGGCTACAATGAG. It yields the protein CASSISGYNE. The CDR3, in full, reads CASSISGYNEQFF.

This clone registers medium-sized by frequency. The CDR3 is cut off 3 residues early in the read; its end comes from the germline J gene. The chain has TRBV13 and TRBJ2-3; D is possibly TRBD2 (5 bases). Germline CDR1 and CDR2: PRHDT and FYEKMQ (reference sequence). Trimming shortened V by 0 bases and J by 6 bases, and 19 bases separated the two germline ends. CDR3 length: 17 residues. The sequenced CDR3 bases are TGTGCCAGCAGCTTAGGCGCTGCGGGCAGGTTGGGGGATACG. Amino acid sequence: CASSLGAAGRLGDT. The CDR3 in full is CASSLGAAGRLGDTQYF.

This clone ranks as medium-sized (0.01 to 0.1%) in terms of frequency. The sequence runs out 3 residues before the end of the CDR3; the remainder is reconstructed from the germline J gene. This chain joins TRBV28 and TRBJ2-7, with 7 bases that match TRBD1. The V gene's germline CDR1 is MDHEN and CDR2 SYDVKM. With 2 bases clipped from V and 3 bases from J, the junction kept 7 bases outside the gene matches. CDR3 size: 15 residues. The sequenced CDR3 bases are TGTGCCAGCAGTTTAGCGCTGACAGGGTACTACGAG. This encodes CASSLALTGYYE. Given in full, the CDR3 is CASSLALTGYYEQYF.

Comment on this clone: Sequencing ends 3 residues short of the CDR3 end; the germline J gene provides the rest. The chain employs TRBV9 and TRBJ2-3; a weak D match, TRBD1 (5 bases). CDR3 size: 15 residues. V was trimmed by 1 base and J by 0 bases, leaving 9 bases between them. The germline V gene encodes CDR1 SGDLS and CDR2 YYNGEE. The CDR3 here is CASSVQDSSTDTQYF. The part of the CDR3 DNA that was read is TGTGCCAGCAGCGTACAAGACAGTAGCACAGATACG. Drawing the rest from reference TRBV9 and TRBJ2-3, the complete variable domain is DSGVTQTPKHLITATGQRVTLRCSPRSGDLSVYWYQQSLDQGLQFLIQYYNGEERAKGNILERFSAQQFPDLHSELNLSSLELGDSALYFCASSVQDSSTDTQYFGPGTRLTVL.

For this clone: The read finishes 3 residues shy of the CDR3 end, and the germline J gene is used to complete it. The J gene is TRBJ1-5, the V gene TRBV27, with D tentatively TRBD1 (6 bases). CDR1 is MNHEY, CDR2 SMNVEV, per germline (reference sequence). The CDR3 consists of 15 residues. V lost 4 bases and J lost 3, with 13 bases in between. CDR3: CASSSIGQINQPQHF. The sequenced CDR3 bases are TGTGCCAGCAGTTCTATTGGACAGATCAATCAGCCC.

According to its frequency, this clone is medium-sized. The CDR3 goes on 3 residues after the read ends, and that part is filled in from the germline J gene. V usage is TRBV6-2 or TRBV6-3 and J usage is TRBJ2-7; TRBD1 matches 10 bases. The CDR3 contains 15 residues. Per the germline V gene, CDR1 is MNHEY and CDR2 is SVGEGT. Trimming cost V 7 bases and J 2 bases; bases outside gene matches: 8. CDR3 bases read: TGTGCCAGCATCGATTTTGGGACAGGGGCCTACGAG. Encoded protein: CASIDFGTGAYE. The full CDR3 is CASIDFGTGAYEQYF.

A remark on this clone: The CDR3 end is not reached by the read, which stops 3 residues before it; the germline J gene fills it in. V is TRBV2 and J is TRBJ1-1, with a weak D call TRBD1 (5 bases). CDR1 and CDR2 (germline): SNHLY, FYNNEI. The V end lost 3 bases, the J end lost 4 bases, and 9 bases lay between the germline ends. This CDR3 has 13 residues. The part of the CDR3 DNA that was read is TGTGCCAGCAGTGATGCAGGGTTCACTGAA. Translation gives CASSDAGFTE. The complete CDR3 protein is CASSDAGFTEAFF.

Considering frequency, this clone is medium-sized. The read finishes 3 residues shy of the CDR3 end, and the germline J gene is used to complete it. V gene TRBV20-1 combines with J gene TRBJ2-7; 9 bases fit TRBD2. The CDR3 totals 13 residues. V shed 6 bases and J 6 bases; nucleotides not matched to a gene: 9. CDR1 and CDR2 from the germline V gene are DFQATT and SNEGSKA (reference sequence). Partial CDR3 DNA: TGCAGTGCCAGCATGACTAGCGGAGGCGAG. Residues: CSASMTSGGE. The complete CDR3 protein is CSASMTSGGEQYF.

Considering frequency, this clone is large. The CDR3 end falls 3 residues outside the read, so it is completed with the germline J gene. The rearrangement links TRBV7-2 to TRBJ2-7, with 12 bases matching TRBD2. CDR3 length: 15 amino acids. The trim removed 5 bases at V and 4 bases at J, leaving 6 bases unmatched. Germline lookup yields CDR1 SGHTA and CDR2 FQGNSA. The covered CDR3 bases are TGTGCCAGCAGCGAACTAGCGGGAGGCATTTACGAG. Its translation: CASSELAGGIYE. The entire CDR3 reads CASSELAGGIYEQYF.

In terms of frequency, this clone is medium-sized. Coverage ceases 3 residues before the CDR3 finishes, and the germline J gene fills in the end. Other DNA sequences in this sample translate to the same CDR3. The chain is built from TRBV4-2 and TRBJ2-1; TRBD2 matches at 13 bases. V shed 4 bases and J 5 bases; nucleotides not matched to a gene: 20. From germline, CDR1 is LGHNA and CDR2 YNFKEQ. The CDR3 length is 21 residues. The CDR3 region is CASSPELAGGRLSYGHNEQFF. The sequenced part of the CDR3 DNA is TGTGCCAGCAGCCCCGAACTAGCGGGAGGGAGATTATCGTATGGGCACAATGAG.

By frequency, this clone registers large. The read finishes 3 residues shy of the CDR3 end, and the germline J gene is used to complete it. The rearrangement links TRBV29-1 to TRBJ2-7; TRBD1 might be the D (7 bases). Deletions cut 4 bases from V and 6 bases from J, with 19 bases between. This CDR3 comprises 14 residues. Germline V gene lookup returns CDR1 SQVTM and CDR2 ANQGSEA. Incomplete CDR3 DNA: TGCAGCGTTGTAGCGGAAGGACAGGCCGGCGAG. Translating it yields CSVVAEGQAGE. The CDR3 reads in full as CSVVAEGQAGEQYF.

By frequency, this clone registers large. Read data end 3 residues before the CDR3 end; the end is taken from the germline J gene. This sequence joins TRBV7-3 and TRBJ2-3; tentative D call: TRBD2 (7 bases). From germline, CDR1 is SGHTA and CDR2 FQGTGA. The CDR3 totals 15 residues. Trimming cost V 4 bases and J 5 bases, with 16 bases left between them. Partial CDR3 DNA: TGTGCCAGCAGCTCGTCGGGGGGAGGGGGAGATACG. Protein: CASSSSGGGGDT. The complete CDR3 protein is CASSSSGGGGDTQYF.

This clone shows up as medium-sized (0.01 to 0.1%) by frequency. The CDR3 is cut off 3 residues early in the read; its end comes from the germline J gene. This chain connects TRBV7-2 to TRBJ2-7; D might be TRBD1 (6 bases). Looked up from germline, CDR1 is SGHTA and CDR2 is FQGNSA. V dropped 5 bases and J dropped 3 bases, with 17 bases sitting between them. The CDR3 sequence is 15 residues long. Incomplete CDR3 DNA: TGTGCCAGCAGCCATTACAGGGACGGTTACTACGAG. Translation gives CASSHYRDGYYE. The whole CDR3 sequence reads CASSHYRDGYYEQYF.